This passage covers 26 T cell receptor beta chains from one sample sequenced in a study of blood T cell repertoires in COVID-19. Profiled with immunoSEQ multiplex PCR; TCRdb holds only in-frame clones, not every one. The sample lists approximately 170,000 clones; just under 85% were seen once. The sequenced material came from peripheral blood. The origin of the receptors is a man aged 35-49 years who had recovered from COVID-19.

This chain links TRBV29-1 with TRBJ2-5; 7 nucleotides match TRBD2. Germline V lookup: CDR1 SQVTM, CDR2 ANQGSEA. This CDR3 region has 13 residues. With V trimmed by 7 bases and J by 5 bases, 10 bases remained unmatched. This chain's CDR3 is CSASRGGFETQYF. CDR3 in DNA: TGCAGCGCCTCTCGCGGGGGTTTTGAGACCCAGTACTTC.

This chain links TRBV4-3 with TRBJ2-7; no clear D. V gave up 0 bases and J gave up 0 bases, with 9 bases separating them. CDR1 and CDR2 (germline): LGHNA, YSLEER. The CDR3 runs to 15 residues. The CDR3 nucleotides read TGCGCCAGCAGCCAAGATGCAGGATACTCCTACGAGCAGTACTTC. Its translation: CASSQDAGYSYEQYF.

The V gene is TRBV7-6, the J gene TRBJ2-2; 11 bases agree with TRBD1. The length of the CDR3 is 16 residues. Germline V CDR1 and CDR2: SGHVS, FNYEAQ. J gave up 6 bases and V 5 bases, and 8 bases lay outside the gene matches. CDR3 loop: CASSRLPGQGAGELFF. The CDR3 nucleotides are TGTGCCAGCAGCCGTCTACCGGGACAGGGGGCCGGGGAGCTGTTTTTT.

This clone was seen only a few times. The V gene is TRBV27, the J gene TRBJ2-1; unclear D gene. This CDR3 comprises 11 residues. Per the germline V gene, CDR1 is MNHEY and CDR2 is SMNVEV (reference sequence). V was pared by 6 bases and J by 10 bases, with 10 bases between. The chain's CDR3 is CASSLNGEQFF. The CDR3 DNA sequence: TGTGCCAGCAGCTTGAACGGGGAGCAGTTCTTC.

The CDR3 loop is CSYLADEQFF. DNA of the CDR3: TGCAGCTACCTAGCCGATGAGCAGTTCTTC. V is TRBV20-1 and J is TRBJ2-1; the D gene is possibly TRBD2 (5 bases). This CDR3 has 10 amino acids. The germline CDR1 and CDR2 sequences are DFQATT and SNEGSKA (reference sequence).

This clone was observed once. This chain's CDR3 is CASGGSGYEQYF. Here the CDR3 DNA reads TGTGCCAGCGGGGGATCGGGGTACGAGCAGTACTTC. The chain joins TRBV19 to TRBJ2-7; a possible D gene is TRBD2 (6 bases). Per germline, CDR1 LNHDA and CDR2 SQIVND (reference sequence). Trimming took off 9 bases at V and 4 bases at J, with 13 bases between the two ends. The CDR3 has 12 amino acids.

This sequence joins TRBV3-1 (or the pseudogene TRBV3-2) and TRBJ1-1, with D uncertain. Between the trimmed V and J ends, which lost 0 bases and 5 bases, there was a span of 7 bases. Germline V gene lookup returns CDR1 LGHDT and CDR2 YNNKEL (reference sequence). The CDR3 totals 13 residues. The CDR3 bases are TGTGCCAGCAGCCAAGAAGAGAGGACTGAAGCTTTCTTT. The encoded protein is CASSQEERTEAFF.

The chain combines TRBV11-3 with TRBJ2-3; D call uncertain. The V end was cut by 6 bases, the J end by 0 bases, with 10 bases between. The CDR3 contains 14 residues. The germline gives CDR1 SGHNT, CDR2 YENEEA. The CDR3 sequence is CASRSLLSTDTQYF. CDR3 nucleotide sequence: TGTGCCAGCAGATCACTTCTTAGCACAGATACGCAGTATTTT. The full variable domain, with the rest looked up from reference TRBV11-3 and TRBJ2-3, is EAGVVQSPRYKIIEKKQPVAFWCNPISGHNTLYWYLQNLGQGPELLIRYENEEAVDDSQLPKDRFSAERLKGVDSTLKIQPAELGDSAVYLCASRSLLSTDTQYFGPGTRLTVL.

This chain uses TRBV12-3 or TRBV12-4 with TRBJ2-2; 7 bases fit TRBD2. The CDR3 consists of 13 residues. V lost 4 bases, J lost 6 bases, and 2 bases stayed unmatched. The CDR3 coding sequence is TGTGCCAGCAGTTGGGGGGGAGCCGGGGAGCTGTTTTTT. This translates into CASSWGGAGELFF.

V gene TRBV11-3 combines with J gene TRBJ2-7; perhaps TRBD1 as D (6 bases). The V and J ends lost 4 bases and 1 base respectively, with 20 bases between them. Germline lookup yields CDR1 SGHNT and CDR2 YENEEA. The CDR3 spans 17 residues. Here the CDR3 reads CASSSRTGTIESYEQYF. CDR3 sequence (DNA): TGTGCCAGCAGCTCTCGAACCGGGACAATCGAATCCTACGAGCAGTACTTC.

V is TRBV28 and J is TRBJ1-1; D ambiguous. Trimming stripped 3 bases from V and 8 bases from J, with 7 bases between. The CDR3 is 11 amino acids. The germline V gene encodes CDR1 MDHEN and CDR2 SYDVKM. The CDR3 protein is CASSLWREAFF. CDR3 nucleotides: TGTGCCAGCAGTTTGTGGAGAGAAGCTTTCTTT.

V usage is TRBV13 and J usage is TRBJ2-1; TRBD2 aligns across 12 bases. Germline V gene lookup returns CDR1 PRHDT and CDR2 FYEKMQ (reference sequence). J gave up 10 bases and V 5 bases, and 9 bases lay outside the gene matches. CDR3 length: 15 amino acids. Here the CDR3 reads CASSLPSGGDGEQFF. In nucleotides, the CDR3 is TGTGCCAGCAGCCTACCTAGCGGGGGGGATGGAGAGCAGTTCTTC.

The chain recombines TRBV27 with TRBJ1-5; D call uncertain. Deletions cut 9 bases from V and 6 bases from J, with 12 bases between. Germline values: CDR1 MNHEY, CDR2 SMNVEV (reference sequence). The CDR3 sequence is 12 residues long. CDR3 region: CARREGGQPQHF. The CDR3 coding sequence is TGTGCCAGGAGGGAGGGCGGTCAGCCCCAGCATTTT.

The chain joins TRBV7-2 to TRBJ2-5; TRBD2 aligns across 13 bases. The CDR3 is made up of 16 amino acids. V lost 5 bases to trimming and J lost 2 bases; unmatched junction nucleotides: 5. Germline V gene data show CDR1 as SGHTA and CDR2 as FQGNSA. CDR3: CASSLGLAGAQETQYF. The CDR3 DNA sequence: TGTGCCAGCAGCCTAGGACTAGCGGGGGCTCAAGAGACCCAGTACTTC.

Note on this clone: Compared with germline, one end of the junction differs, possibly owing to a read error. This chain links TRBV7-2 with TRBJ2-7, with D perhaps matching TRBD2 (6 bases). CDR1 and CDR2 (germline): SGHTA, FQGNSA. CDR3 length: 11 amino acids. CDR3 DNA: TGTGCCAGCAGCTTAGTCAGGGACTTACACTTC. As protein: CASSLVRDLHF.

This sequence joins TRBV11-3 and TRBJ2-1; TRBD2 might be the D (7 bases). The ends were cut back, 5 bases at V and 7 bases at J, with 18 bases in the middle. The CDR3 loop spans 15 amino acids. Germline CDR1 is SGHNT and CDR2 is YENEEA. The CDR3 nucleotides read TGTGCCAGCAGCGGGGGGGCAGTCACCGTGAATGAGCAGTTCTTC. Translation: CASSGGAVTVNEQFF.

CDR3 sequence reads: CASSAQGISYEQYF. The CDR3 DNA is TGTGCCAGCAGCGCACAGGGAATCTCCTACGAGCAGTACTTC. The chain recombines TRBV11-2 with TRBJ2-7; possibly TRBD1 for D (6 bases). The CDR3 spans 14 residues. V was clipped by 5 bases and J by 0 bases, with 11 bases between them. In germline, CDR1 is SGHAT, CDR2 FQNNGV. Looking up the rest from reference TRBV11-2 and TRBJ2-7 gives the full variable domain: EAGVAQSPRYKIIEKRQSVAFWCNPISGHATLYWYQQILGQGPKLLIQFQNNGVVDDSQLPKDRFSAERLKGVDSTLKIQPAKLEDSAVYLCASSAQGISYEQYFGPGTRLTVT.

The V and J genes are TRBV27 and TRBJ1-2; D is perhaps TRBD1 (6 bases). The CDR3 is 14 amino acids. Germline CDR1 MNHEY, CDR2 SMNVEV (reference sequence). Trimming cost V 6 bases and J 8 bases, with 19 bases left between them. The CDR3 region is CASSRDRNVGGYTF. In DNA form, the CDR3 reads TGTGCCAGCAGCCGCGACAGGAATGTTGGCGGCTACACCTTC.

The CDR3 spells CASSRWTILSGANVLTF. As DNA, the CDR3 is TGTGCCAGCAGCCGGTGGACAATTCTCTCTGGGGCCAACGTCCTGACTTTC. The chain couples TRBV14 to TRBJ2-6, with D tentatively TRBD1 (5 bases). The V gene lost 4 bases and the J gene lost 0 bases, with 13 bases spanning the gap. The CDR3 spans 17 residues. Germline loops: CDR1 SGHDN, CDR2 FVKESK.

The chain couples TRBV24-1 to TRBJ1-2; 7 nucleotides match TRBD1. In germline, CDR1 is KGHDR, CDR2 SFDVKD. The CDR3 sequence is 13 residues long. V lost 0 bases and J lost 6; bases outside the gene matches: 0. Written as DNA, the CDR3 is TGTGCCACCAGTGATTTGACAGGGGATGGCTACACCTTC. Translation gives CATSDLTGDGYTF.

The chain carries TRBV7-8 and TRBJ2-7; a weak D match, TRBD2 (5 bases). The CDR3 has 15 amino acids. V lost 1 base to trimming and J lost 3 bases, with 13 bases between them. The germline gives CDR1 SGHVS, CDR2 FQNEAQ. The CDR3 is CASSLGGIGGYEQYF. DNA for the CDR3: TGTGCCAGCAGCTTAGGCGGTATCGGAGGCTACGAGCAGTACTTC.

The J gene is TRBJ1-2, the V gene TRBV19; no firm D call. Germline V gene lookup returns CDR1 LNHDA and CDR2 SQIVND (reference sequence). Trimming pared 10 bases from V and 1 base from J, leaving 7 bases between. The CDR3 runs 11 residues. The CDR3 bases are TGTGCCACCTCAGGTAACTATGGCTACACCTTC. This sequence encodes CATSGNYGYTF.

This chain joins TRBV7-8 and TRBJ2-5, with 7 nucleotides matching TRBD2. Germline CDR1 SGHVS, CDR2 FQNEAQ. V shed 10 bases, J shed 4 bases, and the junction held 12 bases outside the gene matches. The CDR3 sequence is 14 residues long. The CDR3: CATRRGGGSETQYF. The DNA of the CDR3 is TGTGCCACCCGGAGGGGCGGGGGATCAGAGACCCAGTACTTC.

In DNA, the CDR3 is TGTGCCACCAGAAAGGGACAAAACCGAGTTGAGCAGTACTTC. Translating it yields CATRKGQNRVEQYF. The chain combines TRBV27 with TRBJ2-7; perhaps TRBD1 as D (6 bases). CDR3 length: 14 amino acids. V was cut by 10 bases and J by 7 bases, with 23 bases left in between. CDR1 and CDR2 (germline): MNHEY, SMNVEV (reference sequence).

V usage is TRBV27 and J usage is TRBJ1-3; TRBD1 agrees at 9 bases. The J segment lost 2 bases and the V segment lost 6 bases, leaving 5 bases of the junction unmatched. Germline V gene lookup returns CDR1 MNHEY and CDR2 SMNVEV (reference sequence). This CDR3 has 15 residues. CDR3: CASSTDRGPGNTIYF. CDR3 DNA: TGTGCCAGCAGCACGGACAGGGGCCCTGGAAACACCATATATTTT.

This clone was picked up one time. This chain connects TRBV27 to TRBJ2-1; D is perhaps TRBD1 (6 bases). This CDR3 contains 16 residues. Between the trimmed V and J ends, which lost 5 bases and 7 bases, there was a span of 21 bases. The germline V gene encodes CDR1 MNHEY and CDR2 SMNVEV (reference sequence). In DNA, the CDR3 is TGTGCCAGCAGTCCCTTGGGGGCCTTCTACGGGAATGAGCAGTTCTTC. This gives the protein CASSPLGAFYGNEQFF.